The TCR beta chain under discussion was sequenced for a study of shared clonotypes between healthy human individuals. Naive CD8 isolation took CD45RO-negative cells positively selected for CCR7 and excluded terminally differentiated effector memory CD45RA+ cells. This table comes from immunoSEQ multiplex PCR, and its TCRdb copy is limited to in-frame clones, with some not included. The table shows around 700,000 clones, with 92% occurring only once. With V trimmed by 1 base and J by 7 bases, 6 bases remained unmatched. The CDR3 is 16 residues long. CDR1 SEHNR and CDR2 FQNEAQ come from the germline V gene (reference sequence).

J is TRBJ2-2 and V is TRBV7-9; TRBD2 agrees at 10 bases. Sequencing was carried out using naive CD8+ T cells sorted from blood. The sequence came from a man aged 30 to 39 in good health. The CDR3 reads CASSLESSGRVGELFF. Written as DNA, the CDR3 is TGTGCCAGCAGCTTAGAATCTAGCGGGAGAGTCGGGGAGCTGTTTTTT. Variable domain in full (rest from reference TRBV7-9 and TRBJ2-2): DTGVSQNPRHKITKRGQNVTFRCDPISEHNRLYWYRQTLGQGPEFLTYFQNEAQLEKSRLLSDRFSAERPKGSFSTLEIQRTEQGDSAMYLCASSLESSGRVGELFFGEGSRLTVL.